This entry lists 29 T cell receptor beta chains sequenced from one sample in a study of metastatic and nonmetastatic thyroid tumors. Prior to thyroid surgery, none of the patients had received any treatment. TCRdb re-analyzed the PCR reads using MiXCR. The profile covers some 26,000 clones, with around 4% appearing a single time and about 3.3% taken by the ten largest. The sample consisted of blood. The receptors originated from a male donor with papillary thyroid cancer or a benign thyroid nodule (not recorded which). Some clones in this sample may be carry-over from other donors' samples.

This clone showed up many times. The chain recombines TRBV5-1 with TRBJ2-1, with D unclear. V lost 5 bases to trimming and J lost 5 bases, with 14 bases between them. Germline CDR1 is SGHRS and CDR2 is YFSETQ. CDR3 length equals 14 residues. The chain's CDR3 is CASSYRVGNNEQFF. CDR3 in DNA: TGCGCCAGCAGTTATAGAGTGGGGAACAATGAGCAGTTCTTC.

As regards this clone: This may be a read error: a much more frequent sequence differs by one nucleotide. The rearrangement links TRBV7-6 to TRBJ2-1, with D unclear. This CDR3 contains 13 residues. Germline V gene data show CDR1 as SGHVS and CDR2 as FNYEAQ. The CDR3 DNA is TGTGTCAGCAGCCCTGACTCGTACAATGAGCAGTTCTTC. Its protein product is CVSSPDSYNEQFF.

This clone was counted only a few times. The chain links TRBV28 to TRBJ1-6; tentative D call: TRBD1 (5 bases). The germline V gene encodes CDR1 MDHEN and CDR2 SYDVKM. The CDR3 runs 14 residues. V was pared by 6 bases and J by 7 bases, with 13 bases between. As DNA, the CDR3 is TGTGCCAGCAGGATCCGGGACCGGAATTCACCCCTCCACTTT. This sequence encodes CASRIRDRNSPLHF. The complete variable domain, with remaining parts taken from reference TRBV28 and TRBJ1-6, reads DVKVTQSSRYLVKRTGEKVFLECVQDMDHENMFWYRQDPGLGLRLIYFSYDVKMKEKGDIPEGYSVSREKKERFSLILESASTNQTSMYLCASRIRDRNSPLHFGNGTRLTVT.

Notes on this clone: Mismatch with germline at one junction end may stem from a read error. The V call is TRBV2, the J call TRBJ1-1; D is unclear. CDR3 length: 15 amino acids. Germline assignment: CDR1 SNHLY and CDR2 FYNNEI. In DNA, the CDR3 is TGTGCCAGCAGGGAAGAACAGTGGGCGAACACTGAAGCTTTCTTT. Translating it yields CASREEQWANTEAFF. Filled out from reference TRBV2 and TRBJ1-1, the complete variable domain reads EPEVTQTPSHQVTQMGQEVILRCVPISNHLYFYWYRQILGQKVEFLVSFYNNEISEKSEIFDDQFSVERPDGSNFTLKIRSTKLEDSAMYFCASREEQWANTEAFFGQGTRLTVV.

This clone was found many times. This sequence joins TRBV6-5 and TRBJ2-7; 7 bases fit TRBD2. This CDR3 region has 14 residues. CDR1 and CDR2 (germline): MNHEY, SVGAGI. V lost 2 bases and J lost 3; bases outside the gene matches: 4. The CDR3 DNA reads TGTGCCAGCAGTTACGGGGCGGGAGACTACGAGCAGTACTTC. Its translation: CASSYGAGDYEQYF.

This clone is medium-sized in the sample. The rearrangement joins TRBV5-1 to TRBJ1-2, with 8 bases lining up with TRBD1. V shed 4 bases, J shed 12 bases, and the junction held 8 bases outside the gene matches. Germline values: CDR1 SGHRS, CDR2 YFSETQ. This CDR3 spans 12 amino acids. The CDR3 loop reads CASSPDREQNTF. The CDR3 DNA reads as TGCGCCAGCAGCCCGGACAGGGAGCAGAACACCTTC.

Comments on this clone: With a much larger clone just one base away, this may be a read error. The gene calls are TRBV2 and TRBJ2-3; TRBD1 matches at 10 bases. With V trimmed by 9 bases and J by 4 bases, 10 bases remained unmatched. Per the germline V gene, CDR1 is SNHLY and CDR2 is FYNNEI. This CDR3 is built from 15 residues. In DNA form, the CDR3 reads TGTGCCAGTGGACCGGGACAGGGGACAGCAGATACGCAGTATTTT. The encoded protein is CASGPGQGTADTQYF.

Many counts were recorded for this clone. The V and J genes are TRBV18 and TRBJ2-7, with D perhaps matching TRBD2 (5 bases). This CDR3 has 12 residues. V shed 5 bases and J shed 6 bases, with 11 bases lying between them. The V gene's germline CDR1 is KGHSH and CDR2 LQKENI. The DNA of the CDR3 is TGTGCCAGCTCAAAGGGAGAGGGCGAGCAGTACTTC. Its protein product is CASSKGEGEQYF. The full variable domain, completed using reference TRBV18 and TRBJ2-7, is NAGVMQNPRHLVRRRGQEARLRCSPMKGHSHVYWYRQLPEEGLKFMVYLQKENIIDESGMPKERFSAEFPKEGPSILRIQQVVRGDSAAYFCASSKGEGEQYFGPGTRLTVT.

In this sample, this clone is medium-sized. V usage is TRBV28 and J usage is TRBJ1-5; possible D gene TRBD1, 6 bases. V was clipped by 7 bases and J by 0 bases, with 19 bases between them. Looked up from germline, CDR1 is MDHEN and CDR2 is SYDVKM. The CDR3 is made up of 17 amino acids. The CDR3 DNA reads as TGTGCCAGCACCGAATTGGAGGGACACTATAGCAATCAGCCCCAGCATTTT. Translated, it gives CASTELEGHYSNQPQHF.

This clone was found many times. This chain joins TRBV5-5 and TRBJ2-2, with TRBD1 matching over 9 bases. The CDR3 consists of 16 residues. Germline values: CDR1 SGHKS, CDR2 YYEKEE (reference sequence). Trimming took 0 bases from V and 7 from J; bases not matched to a gene: 7. CDR3 DNA sequence: TGTGCCAGCAGCTTGGGGGGGACAGGGAAGGACGGGGAGCTGTTTTTT. It yields the protein CASSLGGTGKDGELFF.

This clone was recorded a few times. In DNA form, the CDR3 reads TGTGCCAGCAGTTTTACGGTGGCGGGTGGCTACACCTTC. Amino acids: CASSFTVAGGYTF. The chain recombines TRBV12-3 or TRBV12-4 with TRBJ1-2, with D unclear. The V end was cut by 3 bases, the J end by 7 bases, with 12 bases between. CDR3 length equals 13 residues.

The rearrangement uses TRBV10-3 and TRBJ1-6; D is uncertain. Germline V gene sequence: CDR1 ENHRY, CDR2 SYGVKD. CDR3 length: 15 amino acids. Trimming pared 10 bases from V and 6 bases from J, leaving 19 bases between. The CDR3 sequence is CATAGASGVNSPLHF. The CDR3 nucleotides read TGTGCCACCGCGGGAGCCTCCGGAGTTAATTCACCCCTCCACTTT.

V gene TRBV7-9 combines with J gene TRBJ1-2; D is uncertain. The V end lost 3 bases, the J end lost 8 bases, and 7 bases lay between the germline ends. Germline V gene sequence: CDR1 SEHNR, CDR2 FQNEAQ (reference sequence). The CDR3 spans 11 residues. The CDR3 protein is CASSFMGGYTF. The CDR3 region has the DNA TGTGCCAGCAGCTTTATGGGGGGCTACACCTTC.

This clone was seen repeatedly, ten times or more. V is TRBV4-3 and J is TRBJ2-3; the match to TRBD2 covers 7 bases. The germline V gene has CDR1 LGHNA and CDR2 YSLEER. The length of the CDR3 is 15 residues. Losses at the gene ends were 0 bases for V and 1 base for J; bases not matched to a gene: 1. The chain's CDR3 is CASSQDGGGTDTQYF. Written as DNA, the CDR3 is TGCGCCAGCAGCCAAGATGGGGGGGGCACAGATACGCAGTATTTT.

This clone has at least ten counts. A much larger clone differs by one base, so this may be a read error. The rearrangement links TRBV5-4 to TRBJ2-2; D gene uncertain. V was trimmed by 6 bases and J by 1 base, leaving 13 bases between them. The CDR3 has 15 residues. Germline CDR1 reads SGHNT; CDR2 reads YYREEE (reference sequence). In DNA, the CDR3 is TGTGCCAGCACAGGAGCCGGGTTGAACACCGGGGAGCTGTTTTTT. This gives the protein CASTGAGLNTGELFF.

The chain uses TRBV19 and TRBJ2-2; TRBD2 is a possible D gene (6 bases). This CDR3 contains 15 residues. V lost 3 bases, J lost 7 bases, and 15 bases lay in between. CDR1 is LNHDA and CDR2 is SQIVND in the germline V gene (reference sequence). The CDR3 nucleotides are TGTGCCAGTAGTATGGGAGGCCTAGGGATCGGGGAGCTGTTTTTT. Its protein is CASSMGGLGIGELFF. The full variable domain, its missing parts supplied by reference TRBV19 and TRBJ2-2, is DGGITQSPKYLFRKEGQNVTLSCEQNLNHDAMYWYRQDPGQGLRLIYYSQIVNDFQKGDIAEGYSVSREKKESFPLTVTSAQKNPTAFYLCASSMGGLGIGELFFGEGSRLTVL.

This clone was counted between two and nine times. The junction does not match germline at one end; this may be a read error. This chain links TRBV6-1 with TRBJ2-7; D may be TRBD1 (9 bases). This CDR3 is built from 16 residues. CDR1 and CDR2 (germline): MNHNS, SASEGT. The CDR3 region is CASRFGGDRASSEQYF. The CDR3, as DNA: TGTGCCAGCCGCTTCGGGGGGGACAGGGCTTCCTCCGAGCAGTACTTC.

This clone was found a few times. The chain combines TRBV6-5 with TRBJ1-2; D may be TRBD1 (5 bases). Germline V gives CDR1 MNHEY, CDR2 SVGAGI. The germline V and J ends were trimmed by 4 bases and 5 bases, with 14 bases remaining between them. CDR3 length equals 14 residues. The CDR3 here is CASSSQAGWYGYTF. The CDR3, as DNA: TGTGCCAGCAGTTCACAGGCCGGATGGTATGGCTACACCTTC.

The V gene is TRBV6-2 or TRBV6-3, the J gene TRBJ2-2; D is unclear. The V end was cut by 7 bases, the J end by 1 base, with 13 bases between. The CDR3 is 15 amino acids. Germline V CDR1 and CDR2: MNHEY, SVGEGT. In DNA, the CDR3 is TGTGCCAGCACAATAGGGCCAGAGAACACCGGGGAGCTGTTTTTT. Translated: CASTIGPENTGELFF.

This clone was found many times. The chain is built from TRBV12-3 or TRBV12-4 and TRBJ1-1; the D gene is possibly TRBD1 (6 bases). Trimming shortened V by 6 bases and J by 1 base, and 12 bases separated the two germline ends. The CDR3 is 14 residues long. In DNA, the CDR3 is TGTGCCAGCAGCGCAGAGGGGGAGAACACTGAAGCTTTCTTT. It translates to CASSAEGENTEAFF.

This clone was seen ten or more times. The chain has TRBV20-1 and TRBJ2-7; D may be TRBD1 (6 bases). The CDR3 runs to 15 residues. Trimming removed 0 bases at V and 5 bases at J, with 17 bases between. Germline V gene sequence: CDR1 DFQATT, CDR2 SNEGSKA (reference sequence). CDR3 coding DNA: TGCAGTGCTAGAGACCCCGGGACACCGCCCGACGAGCAGTACTTC. It is translated as CSARDPGTPPDEQYF.

In its sample, this clone is medium-sized (0.01 to 0.1%). The rearrangement links TRBV28 to TRBJ2-7, with D tentatively TRBD1 (6 bases). CDR1 is MDHEN and CDR2 is SYDVKM in the germline V gene. Between the trimmed V and J ends, which lost 4 bases and 0 bases, there was a span of 13 bases. This CDR3 comprises 15 residues. The CDR3 nucleotides are TGTGCCAGCAGTTCAACCGGACAGCTCTCCTACGAGCAGTACTTC. Translating it yields CASSSTGQLSYEQYF.

By sample fraction, this clone is medium-sized (0.01 to 0.1%). This chain uses TRBV6-2 or TRBV6-3 with TRBJ2-1, with D possibly matching TRBD2 (5 bases). The CDR3 runs to 13 residues. Trimming stripped 7 bases from V and 6 bases from J, with 13 bases between. Germline V gene lookup returns CDR1 MNHEY and CDR2 SVGEGT. As DNA, the CDR3 is TGTGCCAGCACCTCGGGATCCCGCAATGAGCAGTTCTTC. The encoded protein is CASTSGSRNEQFF.

V and J are TRBV30 and TRBJ1-2, with D maybe TRBD1 (6 bases). Germline CDR1 and CDR2: GTSNPN and SVGIG (reference sequence). V lost 1 base and J 7 bases, leaving 16 bases between the germline ends. This CDR3 region has 14 residues. CDR3 in DNA: TGTGCCTGGAGTGGGGTGAGACAGGTAAGTGGCTACACCTTC. It encodes CAWSGVRQVSGYTF.

This clone was picked up a small number of times. The rearrangement links TRBV6-2 or TRBV6-3 to TRBJ1-3, with unresolved D. Germline assignment: CDR1 MNHEY and CDR2 SVGEGT. The CDR3 runs to 14 residues. With 8 bases removed from V and 0 bases from J, the gap between germline ends came to 11 bases. CDR3 in amino acids: CASAVPGSGNTIYF. CDR3 sequence (DNA): TGTGCCAGCGCGGTCCCGGGCTCTGGAAACACCATATATTTT.

This clone was detected only once. CDR3 sequence (DNA): TGTGCCAGCAGCCGCGACGGACAGAGCAATCAGCCCCAGCATTTT. Its protein product is CASSRDGQSNQPQHF. The J gene is TRBJ1-5, the V gene TRBV12-3 or TRBV12-4; possible D gene TRBD1, 6 bases. This CDR3 region has 15 residues. V lost 6 bases to trimming and J lost 1 base, with 13 bases between them.

This clone turned up a few times. J is TRBJ1-1 and V is TRBV19, with TRBD1 identical over 9 bases. The CDR3 sequence is 13 residues long. V lost 11 bases to trimming and J lost 4 bases; unmatched junction nucleotides: 8. CDR1 and CDR2 (germline): LNHDA, SQIVND (reference sequence). CDR3 amino acids: CAGNRGPGTEAFF. DNA for the CDR3: TGTGCCGGCAACAGGGGGCCGGGCACTGAAGCTTTCTTT.

This clone was counted a few times. One end of the junction fails to match germline, which may point to a read error. The chain joins TRBV7-2 to TRBJ1-6; D is ambiguous. The germline V gene encodes CDR1 SGHTA and CDR2 FQGNSA. The CDR3 extends over 16 amino acids. The CDR3 is CAISLGQIHINSPLHF. In nucleotides, the CDR3 is TGTGCCATCAGCTTAGGTCAGATCCACATTAATTCACCCCTCCACTTT.

This clone was counted a few times. The CDR3 reads CASSPINTEAFF. DNA of the CDR3: TGTGCCAGCAGCCCTATTAACACTGAAGCTTTCTTT. The V gene is TRBV12-3 or TRBV12-4, the J gene TRBJ1-1; D ambiguous. Trimming took 6 bases from V and 2 from J, leaving 7 bases between them. The length of the CDR3 is 12 residues.